The rows below give T cell receptor beta chains drawn from one sample of a study of blood T cell repertoires in COVID-19. The protocol was immunoSEQ multiplex PCR, while the TCRdb copy is restricted to in-frame clones and leaves out a portion. The sample lists under 150,000 clones; over 80% were seen once. The material sequenced was peripheral blood. These receptors were collected from a middle-aged man with active or convalescent COVID-19. Both conserved end residues are part of each CDR3. A D gene is named only where the DNA matches it firmly. Part of the rows lack a size; the others show once, few, many or a class for expanded clones.

size,J,V,D,CDR3,DNA
-,TRBJ2-1,TRBV7-2,TRBD2,CASSPRASGDSYNEQFF,TGTGCCAGCAGCCCCCGGGCTAGCGGTGACTCCTACAATGAGCAGTTCTTC
-,TRBJ1-3,TRBV5-6,-,CASSLDGDTIYF,TGTGCCAGCAGCTTAGACGGAGACACCATATATTTT
-,TRBJ1-2,TRBV5-1,-,CASSFAPGTTGGYTF,TGCGCCAGCAGCTTCGCCCCGGGAACGACGGGTGGCTACACCTTC
-,TRBJ2-1,TRBV19,-,CASSIGISSYNEQFF,TGTGCCAGTAGTATCGGGATTAGCTCCTACAATGAGCAGTTCTTC
once,TRBJ1-3,TRBV6-4,-,CASRAKESSGNTIYF,TGTGCCAGCAGAGCAAAAGAGAGCTCTGGAAACACCATATATTTT
-,TRBJ2-3,TRBV19,-,CASSPNADTQYF,TGTGCCAGTAGTCCTAACGCAGATACGCAGTATTTT
few,TRBJ1-5,TRBV19,TRBD1,CASRDSLRNNQPQHF,TGTGCCAGTCGGGACAGTCTAAGGAACAATCAGCCCCAGCATTTT
-,TRBJ1-3,TRBV6-5,TRBD1,CASSRDSNSGNTIYF,TGTGCCAGCAGCCGGGACAGCAACTCTGGAAACACCATATATTTT
-,TRBJ1-1,TRBV29-1,-,CSVETMGGTEAFF,TGCAGCGTTGAAACGATGGGGGGGACTGAAGCTTTCTTT
-,TRBJ2-3,TRBV18,-,CASSPRQGNTDTQYF,TGTGCCAGCTCACCACGCCAGGGGAACACAGATACGCAGTATTTT
-,TRBJ1-2,TRBV30,-,CAWSSKFYGYTF,TGTGCCTGGTCCAGTAAATTTTATGGCTACACCTTC
-,TRBJ1-6,TRBV6-1,-,CASSEASLFNSPLHF,TGTGCCAGCAGTGAAGCGTCCCTTTTTAATTCACCCCTCCACTTT
-,TRBJ2-5,TRBV27,TRBD2,CASSLLSGGNQETQYF,TGTGCCAGCAGTTTATTAAGCGGGGGAAACCAAGAGACCCAGTACTTC
-,TRBJ2-1,TRBV5-4,TRBD1,CASTLGGTGEGEQFF,TGTGCCAGCACCCTCGGTGGGACAGGGGAAGGTGAGCAGTTCTTC
-,TRBJ2-7,TRBV20-1,-,CSASLAQETYEQYF,TGCAGTGCTAGTTTGGCACAGGAGACCTACGAGCAGTACTTC
-,TRBJ1-6,TRBV7-9,TRBD1,CASSPRQGPNSPLHF,TGTGCCAGCAGCCCGAGACAGGGTCCAAATTCACCCCTCCACTTT
-,TRBJ2-7,TRBV7-2,-,CASSRLGASYEQYF,TGTGCCAGCAGCCGCTTAGGGGCCTCCTACGAGCAGTACTTC
-,TRBJ1-5,TRBV30,TRBD1,CAYNRGGNQPQHF,TGTGCCTACAACAGGGGTGGCAATCAGCCCCAGCATTTT
-,TRBJ1-4,TRBV18,TRBD1,CASSRGQVEEKLFF,TGTGCCAGCTCCCGGGGACAGGTTGAAGAAAAACTGTTTTTT
once,TRBJ1-4,TRBV12-5,-,CASGWGHINEKLFF,TGTGCTAGTGGTTGGGGACATATTAATGAAAAACTGTTTTTT
-,TRBJ2-6,TRBV19,TRBD1,CASNGRGQSSGANVLTF,TGTGCCAGTAATGGCAGGGGGCAGAGCTCTGGGGCCAACGTCCTGACTTTC
few,TRBJ1-6,TRBV27,-,CASSWEGRSPLHF,TGTGCCAGCAGTTGGGAGGGCCGTTCACCCCTCCACTTT
-,TRBJ2-2,TRBV7-3,TRBD1,CASSWGQGVLGELFF,TGTGCCAGCAGCTGGGGACAGGGGGTACTCGGGGAGCTGTTTTTT
-,TRBJ2-2,TRBV18,-,CASSHGQSTGELFF,TGTGCCAGCTCACATGGACAGAGCACCGGGGAGCTGTTTTTT
-,TRBJ2-3,TRBV5-1,-,CASSLAGAGNTDTQYF,TGCGCCAGCAGCTTGGCCGGGGCGGGGAACACAGATACGCAGTATTTT
-,TRBJ2-5,TRBV4-1,-,CASSQDGALQKETQYF,TGCGCCAGCAGCCAAGATGGAGCCCTACAAAAGGAGACCCAGTACTTC
-,TRBJ1-1,TRBV7-9,-,CASTPALANTEAFF,TGTGCCAGCACCCCCGCCTTAGCGAACACTGAAGCTTTCTTT
-,TRBJ2-7,TRBV24-1,-,CATSDSMGNEQYF,TGTGCCACCAGTGACTCCATGGGCAACGAGCAGTACTTC
-,TRBJ2-1,TRBV10-1,TRBD2,CASSEGGLGSEQFF,TGCGCCAGCAGTGAGGGGGGACTAGGAAGTGAGCAGTTCTTC
-,TRBJ1-2,TRBV19,-,CASSLTVLYGYTF,TGTGCCAGTAGTCTAACCGTCCTCTATGGCTACACCTTC
-,TRBJ1-2,TRBV7-8,TRBD1,CASSGDRGMGGYTF,TGTGCCAGCAGCGGTGACAGGGGAATGGGTGGCTACACCTTC
-,TRBJ1-2,TRBV10-3,TRBD1,CAITQGQGGNYGYTF,TGTGCCATCACCCAAGGACAGGGGGGTAACTATGGCTACACCTTC
-,TRBJ2-7,TRBV6-6,TRBD2,CASRLAGVYEQYF,TGTGCCAGCAGACTAGCGGGGGTTTACGAGCAGTACTTC
-,TRBJ2-1,TRBV9,TRBD2,CASSTIPRGLAGNEQFF,TGTGCCAGCAGCACCATACCGAGGGGACTAGCGGGGAATGAGCAGTTCTTC
-,TRBJ1-5,TRBV19,-,CASSIAGRDSNQPQHF,TGTGCCAGTAGTATCGCAGGGAGGGATAGCAATCAGCCCCAGCATTTT
-,TRBJ2-1,TRBV6-5,TRBD1,CASSYTGGADNEQFF,TGTGCCAGCAGTTACACAGGGGGCGCGGACAATGAGCAGTTCTTC
-,TRBJ1-5,TRBV19,TRBD1,CATTQGDWGNQPQHF,TGTGCCACTACCCAGGGGGATTGGGGCAATCAGCCCCAGCATTTT
-,TRBJ2-3,TRBV5-1,TRBD1,CASSSDRPTDTQYF,TGCGCCAGCAGCTCGGACAGGCCTACAGATACGCAGTATTTT
-,TRBJ1-2,TRBV19,-,CASSRDKNYGYTF,TGTGCCAGTAGTCGCGACAAGAACTATGGCTACACCTTC
-,TRBJ1-5,TRBV9,-,CASSSAGEGQPQHF,TGTGCCAGCAGCTCCGCCGGGGAGGGTCAGCCCCAGCATTTT
-,TRBJ2-7,TRBV7-9,-,CASSKQSYEQYF,TGTGCCAGCAGCAAACAGTCTTACGAGCAGTACTTC
-,TRBJ2-5,TRBV12-3/TRBV12-4,TRBD2,CASSLVAGETQYF,TGTGCCAGCAGTCTAGTAGCGGGGGAGACCCAGTACTTC
-,TRBJ1-1,TRBV27,-,CASSWAQGYTEAFF,TGTGCCAGCAGCTGGGCTCAGGGGTACACTGAAGCTTTCTTT
-,TRBJ2-7,TRBV15,TRBD2,CATSRVRSGGTYEQYF,TGTGCCACCAGCAGGGTCCGTAGCGGGGGAACTTACGAGCAGTACTTC
-,TRBJ2-2,TRBV3-1/TRBV3-2,TRBD2,CASSQGWLAGGTGELFF,TGTGCCAGCAGCCAAGGCTGGCTAGCGGGGGGTACCGGGGAGCTGTTTTTT
-,TRBJ2-1,TRBV13,-,CASSLEPSYNEQFF,TGTGCCAGCAGCTTAGAACCGAGCTACAATGAGCAGTTCTTC